Listed here are 10 T cell receptor beta chains from one sample, sequenced in a study of blood T cell repertoires in COVID-19. Assay used: immunoSEQ multiplex PCR; TCRdb lists only in-frame clones, some missing. The sample yields about 440,000 clones, around 89% seen once. Specimen: peripheral blood. Receptors were obtained from a woman aged 25-40 years with acute or convalescent COVID-19.

Here the CDR3 reads CAWGDRNEKLFF. As DNA, the CDR3 is TGTGCCTGGGGGGACAGGAATGAAAAACTGTTTTTT. The rearrangement links TRBV30 to TRBJ1-4; 8 bases agree with TRBD1. J lost 5 bases, V lost 5 bases, and 1 base had no gene match. The CDR3 loop spans 12 amino acids. CDR1 and CDR2 from the germline V gene are GTSNPN and SVGIG (reference sequence).

The rearrangement links TRBV6-6 to TRBJ1-1; unclear D gene. Germline V CDR1 and CDR2: MNHNY, SVGAGI (reference sequence). Trimming cost V 6 bases and J 5 bases, with 7 bases left between them. The CDR3 length is 11 residues. CDR3: CASRLETEAFF. The CDR3 DNA sequence: TGTGCCAGCAGGTTGGAGACTGAAGCTTTCTTT.

This clone has more than one count but fewer than ten. V and J are TRBV19 and TRBJ2-7; possibly TRBD2 for D (5 bases). The CDR3 runs 13 residues. The V gene's germline CDR1 is LNHDA and CDR2 SQIVND (reference sequence). V shed 3 bases and J shed 3 bases, with 9 bases lying between them. This CDR3 reads CASSMGDYYEQYF. The CDR3 bases are TGTGCCAGTAGTATGGGAGATTACTACGAGCAGTACTTC.

DNA for the CDR3: TGTGCCAGCAGATCAGCGGGGGCACCAGATACGCAGTATTTT. Translated, it gives CASRSAGAPDTQYF. This chain connects TRBV6-5 to TRBJ2-3; 8 positions agree with TRBD2. Germline V gene data show CDR1 as MNHEY and CDR2 as SVGAGI. J was trimmed by 4 bases and V by 6 bases; bases with no gene match: 6. The CDR3 is 14 residues long.

The chain carries TRBV18 and TRBJ1-1, with D uncertain. The V end was cut by 3 bases, the J end by 5 bases, with 16 bases between. Germline-derived CDR1 and CDR2 are KGHSH and LQKENI. The CDR3 is 15 residues long. CDR3 amino acids: CASSPEKIVRTEAFF. The CDR3 region has the DNA TGTGCCAGCTCACCGGAGAAGATAGTAAGAACTGAAGCTTTCTTT.

On this clone itself: The sample contains more than one DNA sequence encoding this CDR3. This sequence joins TRBV9 and TRBJ2-1; 14 nucleotides line up with TRBD2. The CDR3 is 14 residues long. V shed 5 bases, J shed 9 bases, and the junction held 4 bases outside the gene matches. Germline CDR1 and CDR2: SGDLS and YYNGEE. The CDR3 is CASSGTSGGGEQFF. Here the CDR3 DNA reads TGTGCCAGCAGTGGGACTAGCGGGGGAGGTGAGCAGTTCTTC.

This chain connects TRBV29-1 to TRBJ2-4, with TRBD2 matching 8 bases. V lost 6 bases, J lost 0 bases, and 1 base stayed unmatched. CDR3 length equals 13 residues. CDR1 and CDR2 (germline): SQVTM, ANQGSEA. The CDR3, as DNA: TGCAGCGTGAGCGGGAGAGCCAAAAACATTCAGTACTTC. Translating it yields CSVSGRAKNIQYF.

The V and J genes are TRBV7-6 and TRBJ2-3; 9 positions agree with TRBD2. V shed 3 bases, J shed 0 bases, and the junction held 4 bases outside the gene matches. Germline V gene sequence: CDR1 SGHVS, CDR2 FNYEAQ. The CDR3 is 16 amino acids. CDR3 in DNA: TGTGCCAGCAGCTTTCTAGCGGGGTCTAGCACAGATACGCAGTATTTT. It specifies CASSFLAGSSTDTQYF.

The chain combines TRBV3-1 (or the pseudogene TRBV3-2) with TRBJ1-2, with a weak D call TRBD1 (6 bases). Between the trimmed V and J ends, which lost 2 bases and 2 bases, there was a span of 9 bases. The CDR3 spans 14 residues. Per the germline V gene, CDR1 is LGHDT and CDR2 is YNNKEL (reference sequence). The CDR3 protein is CASSQWTENYGYTF. For the CDR3, the DNA is TGTGCCAGCAGCCAATGGACAGAAAACTATGGCTACACCTTC.

This clone showed up just once. This sequence joins TRBV5-1 and TRBJ1-2; no firm D call. The CDR3 totals 14 residues. Germline V gene data show CDR1 as SGHRS and CDR2 as YFSETQ. Trimming left V 0 bases short and J 0 bases short, with 6 bases between. CDR3 sequence (DNA): TGCGCCAGCAGCTTGGTGTCGGCTAACTATGGCTACACCTTC. This codes for CASSLVSANYGYTF.